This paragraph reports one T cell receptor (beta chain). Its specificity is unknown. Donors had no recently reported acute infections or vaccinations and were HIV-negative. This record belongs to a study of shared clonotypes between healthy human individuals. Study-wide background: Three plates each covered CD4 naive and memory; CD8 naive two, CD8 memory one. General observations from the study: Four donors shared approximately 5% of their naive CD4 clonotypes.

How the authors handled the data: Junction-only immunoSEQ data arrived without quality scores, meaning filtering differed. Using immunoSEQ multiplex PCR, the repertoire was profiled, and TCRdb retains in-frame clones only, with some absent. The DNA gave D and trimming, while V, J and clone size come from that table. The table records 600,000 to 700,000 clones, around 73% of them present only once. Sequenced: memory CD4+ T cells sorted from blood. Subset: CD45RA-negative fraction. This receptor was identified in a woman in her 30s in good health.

This CDR3 is CASSFLDQETQYF. DNA for the CDR3: TGCGCCAGCAGCTTCCTCGACCAAGAGACCCAGTACTTC. The V call is TRBV5-1, the J call TRBJ2-5; D remains unclear. The CDR3 is 13 amino acids. V shed 2 bases and J shed 0 bases, with 5 bases lying between them. Germline V gene lookup returns CDR1 SGHRS and CDR2 YFSETQ.